The 26 T cell receptor beta chains below all came from one sample that was sequenced in a study of cytomegalovirus exposure and HLA in healthy donors. PCR used 60 Vbeta primers and 13 Jbeta primers. Profiled with immunoSEQ multiplex PCR; TCRdb holds only in-frame clones, not every one. This table has about 160,000 clones, around 72% appearing once. Material: PBMCs. These receptors were collected from a woman aged 45-59 years in good health and CMV-seropositive.

The V gene is TRBV6-1, the J gene TRBJ2-1, with TRBD2 matching 9 bases. This CDR3 comprises 15 residues. The germline CDR1 and CDR2 sequences are MNHNS and SASEGT. V gave up 5 bases and J gave up 3 bases; unmatched junction bases: 5. CDR3 in amino acids: CASSISGGGYNEQFF. The CDR3 coding sequence is TGTGCCAGCAGTATTAGCGGGGGTGGCTACAATGAGCAGTTCTTC.

The chain joins TRBV7-2 to TRBJ2-3; TRBD2 is a possible D gene (5 bases). V lost 1 base and J 2 bases, leaving 7 bases between the germline ends. Germline V lookup: CDR1 SGHTA, CDR2 FQGNSA. The CDR3 covers 14 residues. The CDR3 DNA reads as TGTGCCAGCAGCTTAGGACTACCCACAGATACGCAGTATTTT. Amino acids: CASSLGLPTDTQYF.

The chain uses TRBV6-5 and TRBJ1-2; 8 bases line up with TRBD1. This CDR3 spans 14 amino acids. CDR1 is MNHEY, CDR2 SVGAGI, per germline. Trimming removed 6 bases from V and 6 bases from J; junction bases left unmatched: 9. The CDR3 nucleotides read TGTGCCAGCAGGGCGGCGGACAGGGATCATGGCTACACCTTC. Translating it yields CASRAADRDHGYTF.

The chain recombines TRBV13 with TRBJ1-3, with a tentative D call TRBD1 (6 bases). Germline loops: CDR1 PRHDT, CDR2 FYEKMQ (reference sequence). Trimming took off 4 bases at V and 7 bases at J, with 32 bases between the two ends. The CDR3 consists of 20 residues. CDR3: CASSSQGAVQGQLIRNTIYF. Here the CDR3 DNA reads TGTGCCAGCAGCTCCCAAGGGGCCGTCCAGGGACAACTTATTAGGAACACCATATATTTT.

This rearrangement joins TRBV6-5 to TRBJ1-2; 8 bases agree with TRBD1. Germline V gene data show CDR1 as MNHEY and CDR2 as SVGAGI. V lost 5 bases, J lost 4 bases, and 6 bases stayed unmatched. The length of the CDR3 is 14 residues. Here the CDR3 reads CASSQDRGGYGYTF. The DNA for the CDR3 is TGTGCCAGCAGTCAAGACAGGGGCGGCTATGGCTACACCTTC.

The chain combines TRBV29-1 with TRBJ2-3; unclear D gene. The V gene's germline CDR1 is SQVTM and CDR2 ANQGSEA. V was trimmed by 6 bases and J by 5 bases, leaving 15 bases between them. This CDR3 has 13 amino acids. CDR3 loop: CSVLGTSGDTQYF. Written as DNA, the CDR3 is TGCAGCGTCCTCGGCACTTCGGGAGATACGCAGTATTTT.

This rearrangement joins TRBV19 to TRBJ2-5; D possibly corresponds to TRBD2 (5 bases). V was clipped by 8 bases and J by 4 bases, with 17 bases between them. This CDR3 comprises 14 residues. Germline V gene sequence: CDR1 LNHDA, CDR2 SQIVND (reference sequence). CDR3 protein: CASASPTSRETQYF. DNA of the CDR3: TGTGCCAGTGCGAGCCCCACTAGTCGAGAGACCCAGTACTTC.

This clone has a handful of counts. This chain uses TRBV5-1 with TRBJ1-4; D is perhaps TRBD1 (5 bases). With 1 base removed from V and 8 bases from J, the gap between germline ends came to 15 bases. Germline V gives CDR1 SGHRS, CDR2 YFSETQ. This CDR3 has 15 residues. CDR3 nucleotide sequence: TGCGCCAGCAGCTTGTCACCAGGGTCAGGGGAAAAACTGTTTTTT. This translates into CASSLSPGSGEKLFF.

The sample holds a few counts of this clone. The V gene is TRBV28, the J gene TRBJ1-5, with D perhaps TRBD1 (6 bases). The CDR3 has 18 residues. V lost 5 bases and J lost 2, with 22 bases in between. Germline V gene lookup returns CDR1 MDHEN and CDR2 SYDVKM. CDR3 in amino acids: CASSPAGRGPRGNQPQHF. Here the CDR3 DNA reads TGTGCCAGCAGTCCCGCGGGCAGGGGACCTCGGGGCAATCAGCCCCAGCATTTT.

The chain combines TRBV4-1 with TRBJ2-4; 10 bases align to TRBD1. The ends lost 1 base at V and 1 base at J; junction bases unmatched: 7. The CDR3 is made up of 18 amino acids. Germline loops: CDR1 MGHRA, CDR2 YSYEKL. The CDR3 loop is CASSQGPGGQGAKNIQYF. The CDR3 DNA is TGCGCCAGCAGCCAAGGCCCTGGGGGACAGGGGGCCAAAAACATTCAGTACTTC.

V is TRBV9 and J is TRBJ2-6; D gene ambiguous. The CDR3 has 16 residues. The V gene lost 4 bases and the J gene lost 0 bases, with 11 bases spanning the gap. CDR1 and CDR2 (germline): SGDLS, YYNGEE. The CDR3 loop is CASSPSRGSGANVLTF. The CDR3 bases are TGTGCCAGCAGCCCCAGTCGCGGCTCTGGGGCCAACGTCCTGACTTTC.

The gene calls are TRBV2 and TRBJ1-4; tentatively, D is TRBD1 (5 bases). This CDR3 is 13 amino acids long. The V end lost 6 bases, the J end lost 10 bases, and 15 bases lay between the germline ends. Germline V lookup: CDR1 SNHLY, CDR2 FYNNEI. CDR3 coding DNA: TGTGCCAGCAGGGGGGACGGGCGGGGAAAACTGTTTTTT. It yields the protein CASRGDGRGKLFF.

The CDR3 sequence: CASSSGAGNQPQHF. For the CDR3, the DNA is TGCGCCAGCAGCTCGGGTGCGGGCAATCAGCCCCAGCATTTT. The chain is built from TRBV5-1 and TRBJ1-5; D is undetermined. The V end was cut by 3 bases, the J end by 2 bases, with 9 bases between. The CDR3 runs to 14 residues. Germline values: CDR1 SGHRS, CDR2 YFSETQ.

The chain employs TRBV25-1 and TRBJ1-2; the D gene is possibly TRBD1 (5 bases). The V and J ends lost 4 bases and 8 bases respectively, with 20 bases between them. Germline V gives CDR1 MGHDK, CDR2 SYGVNS. The CDR3 runs to 15 residues. The CDR3 bases are TGTGCCAGCAGTGGCCATGAGCGGGGGGTATGGGGCTACACCTTC. Encoded protein: CASSGHERGVWGYTF.

V gene TRBV7-2 combines with J gene TRBJ2-4; 8 nucleotides agree with TRBD1. Germline V gene sequence: CDR1 SGHTA, CDR2 FQGNSA. The CDR3 spans 15 residues. With 5 bases clipped from V and 8 bases from J, the junction kept 11 bases outside the gene matches. CDR3 in DNA: TGTGCCAGCAGCGTCTCCGGACAGGGTGGGGACATTCAGTACTTC. Protein: CASSVSGQGGDIQYF.

V and J are TRBV6-5 and TRBJ1-4, with D maybe TRBD1 (5 bases). In germline, CDR1 is MNHEY, CDR2 SVGAGI. Trimming cost V 4 bases and J 0 bases, with 6 bases left between them. The CDR3 loop spans 14 amino acids. The CDR3 sequence: CASSSTATNEKLFF. DNA for the CDR3: TGTGCCAGCAGTTCGACAGCAACTAATGAAAAACTGTTTTTT.

The chain joins TRBV28 to TRBJ2-7; TRBD1 matches 9 bases. Trimming took 4 bases from V and 0 from J; bases not matched to a gene: 7. There are 16 residues in the CDR3. Germline V gene lookup returns CDR1 MDHEN and CDR2 SYDVKM. CDR3 loop: CASSSPGTGSSYEQYF. The CDR3 nucleotides read TGTGCCAGCAGTTCCCCAGGGACAGGGAGCTCCTACGAGCAGTACTTC.

The chain links TRBV11-2 to TRBJ1-2; D gene unclear. V lost 1 base to trimming and J lost 2 bases, with 8 bases between them. From germline, CDR1 is SGHAT and CDR2 FQNNGV. The CDR3 length is 14 residues. CDR3 coding DNA: TGTGCCAGCAGCTTAGGCGGCCGGAACTATGGCTACACCTTC. Translation: CASSLGGRNYGYTF.

The chain recombines TRBV2 with TRBJ2-5; D not certain. Matching the DNA end better, TRBJ2-7 makes the J call doubtful. The CDR3 has 11 amino acids. Germline CDR1 and CDR2: SNHLY and FYNNEI. CDR3 DNA sequence: TGTGCCAGCAGTCAAGACTACGAGCAGTACTTC. This codes for CASSQDYEQYF.

The chain uses TRBV5-4 and TRBJ1-6; 7 bases are shared with TRBD1. CDR1 and CDR2 from the germline V gene are SGHNT and YYREEE (reference sequence). V shed 4 bases, J shed 9 bases, and the junction held 7 bases outside the gene matches. This CDR3 has 14 residues. The DNA for the CDR3 is TGTGCCAGCAGCCGACAGGGTGTGAGTTCACCCCTCCACTTT. It encodes CASSRQGVSSPLHF.

The rearrangement links TRBV9 to TRBJ2-6; D is unresolved. The CDR3 totals 14 residues. V lost 3 bases to trimming and J lost 1 base, with 5 bases between them. The V gene's germline CDR1 is SGDLS and CDR2 YYNGEE. The CDR3 DNA reads as TGTGCCAGCAGCGCCCTTTCTGGGGCCAACGTCCTGACTTTC. Encoded protein: CASSALSGANVLTF.

This chain joins TRBV28 and TRBJ1-2; 9 bases match TRBD1. The CDR3 loop spans 12 amino acids. V lost 10 bases to trimming and J lost 3 bases; unmatched junction nucleotides: 3. The germline CDR1 and CDR2 sequences are MDHEN and SYDVKM. CDR3 in amino acids: CATRQGDYGYTF. CDR3 DNA sequence: TGTGCCACGCGACAGGGGGACTATGGCTACACCTTC.

J is TRBJ1-1 and V is TRBV16; D not resolved. This CDR3 has 14 amino acids. Germline V gene sequence: CDR1 KGHSY, CDR2 FQNENV. V was shortened by 0 bases and J by 1 base, with 6 bases between the two germline ends. As DNA, the CDR3 is TGTGCCAGCAGCCAATCGGCGGGGAACACTGAAGCTTTCTTT. This sequence encodes CASSQSAGNTEAFF.

The rearrangement links TRBV28 to TRBJ1-5; TRBD1 aligns across 7 bases. Looked up from germline, CDR1 is MDHEN and CDR2 is SYDVKM. J was trimmed by 1 base and V by 5 bases; bases with no gene match: 11. This CDR3 region has 17 residues. In nucleotides, the CDR3 is TGTGCCAGCAGTACTCCCCCAATCAGGGGGAGCAATCAGCCCCAGCATTTT. It codes for CASSTPPIRGSNQPQHF.

This sequence joins TRBV9 and TRBJ2-7; 9 bases map to TRBD1. This CDR3 spans 14 amino acids. Unmatched junction bases numbered 6, after V lost 4 bases and J lost 4 bases. Germline values: CDR1 SGDLS, CDR2 YYNGEE. The CDR3 sequence: CASSFRQGGYEQYF. The CDR3 nucleotides read TGTGCCAGCAGCTTCCGACAGGGGGGTTACGAGCAGTACTTC. Together with reference TRBV9 and TRBJ2-7, the CDR3 gives the full variable domain: DSGVTQTPKHLITATGQRVTLRCSPRSGDLSVYWYQQSLDQGLQFLIQYYNGEERAKGNILERFSAQQFPDLHSELNLSSLELGDSALYFCASSFRQGGYEQYFGPGTRLTVT.

The chain couples TRBV30 to TRBJ2-3; D unresolved. This CDR3 comprises 14 residues. Germline V gives CDR1 GTSNPN, CDR2 SVGIG (reference sequence). Trimming cost V 0 bases and J 4 bases, with 11 bases left between them. CDR3 loop: CAWSVPPTADTQYF. CDR3 bases: TGTGCCTGGAGTGTACCCCCCACGGCAGATACGCAGTATTTT. The variable domain in full, completed from reference TRBV30 and TRBJ2-3, reads SQTIHQWPATLVQPVGSPLSLECTVEGTSNPNLYWYRQAAGRGLQLLFYSVGIGQISSEVPQNLSASRPQDRQFILSSKKLLLSDSGFYLCAWSVPPTADTQYFGPGTRLTVL.